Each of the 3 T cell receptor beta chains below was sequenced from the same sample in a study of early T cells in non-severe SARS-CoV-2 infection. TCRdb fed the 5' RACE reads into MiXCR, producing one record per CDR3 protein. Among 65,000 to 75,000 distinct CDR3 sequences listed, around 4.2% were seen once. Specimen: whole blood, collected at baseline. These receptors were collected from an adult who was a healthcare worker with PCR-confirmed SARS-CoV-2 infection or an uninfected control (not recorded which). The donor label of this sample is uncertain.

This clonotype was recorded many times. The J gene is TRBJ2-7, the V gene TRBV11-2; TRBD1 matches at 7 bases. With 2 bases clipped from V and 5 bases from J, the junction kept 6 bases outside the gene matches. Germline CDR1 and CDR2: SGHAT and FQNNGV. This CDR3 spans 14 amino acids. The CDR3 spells CASSLSQTGNEQYF. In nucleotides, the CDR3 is TGTGCCAGCAGCTTATCTCAGACAGGGAACGAGCAGTACTTC. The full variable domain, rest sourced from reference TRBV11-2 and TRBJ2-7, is EAGVAQSPRYKIIEKRQSVAFWCNPISGHATLYWYQQILGQGPKLLIQFQNNGVVDDSQLPKDRFSAERLKGVDSTLKIQPAKLEDSAVYLCASSLSQTGNEQYFGPGTRLTVT.

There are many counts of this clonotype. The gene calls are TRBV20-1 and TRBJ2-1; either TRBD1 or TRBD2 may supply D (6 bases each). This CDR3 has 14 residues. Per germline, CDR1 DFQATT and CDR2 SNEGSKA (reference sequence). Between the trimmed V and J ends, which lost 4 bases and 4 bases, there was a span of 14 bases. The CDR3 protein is CSATSGAPYNEQFF. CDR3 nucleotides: TGCAGTGCTACTTCGGGGGCCCCTTACAATGAGCAGTTCTTC.

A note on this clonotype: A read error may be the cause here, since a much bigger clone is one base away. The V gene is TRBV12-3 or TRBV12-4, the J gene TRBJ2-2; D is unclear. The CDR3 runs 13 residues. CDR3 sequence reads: CVSSPTVPGELFF. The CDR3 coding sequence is TGTGTCAGCAGTCCCACAGTCCCCGGGGAGCTGTTTTTT.